What follows are 23 T cell receptor beta chains derived from one specimen sequenced in a study of T-cell reconstitution after alpha-beta-depleted transplantation in children. Unique molecular identifiers were used in preparing the TCRbeta library. TCRdb re-called the PCR reads through MiXCR, storing one row per CDR3 protein. Here the sample spans some 600,000 distinct CDR3 sequences, 13% being singletons. The sample in question was PBMCs, mostly from graft donor cells, obtained 360 days after TCRalphabeta/CD19-depleted stem cell transplant. These receptor sequences come from a male patient between 5 and 17 years old who had a stem cell transplant for acute myeloid leukemia, so the T cells may come from the graft donor.

The CDR3: CSAPGLATDTQYF. CDR3 coding DNA: TGCAGTGCCCCGGGACTAGCAACAGATACGCAGTATTTT. V and J are TRBV20-1 and TRBJ2-3; 9 nucleotides line up with TRBD2. The J segment lost 3 bases and the V segment lost 6 bases, leaving 4 bases of the junction unmatched. CDR3 length: 13 residues. Germline loops: CDR1 DFQATT, CDR2 SNEGSKA (reference sequence).

Only a few counts were recorded for this clonotype. The chain recombines TRBV6-5 with TRBJ2-7; D uncertain. Trimming pared 3 bases from V and 0 bases from J, leaving 9 bases between. This CDR3 has 14 amino acids. Germline V gene data show CDR1 as MNHEY and CDR2 as SVGAGI. The CDR3 spells CASSYMAYSYEQYF. Written as DNA, the CDR3 is TGTGCCAGCAGTTATATGGCTTACTCCTACGAGCAGTACTTC.

The chain joins TRBV20-1 to TRBJ2-5; D is perhaps TRBD2 (6 bases). V dropped 0 bases and J dropped 2 bases, with 13 bases sitting between them. From germline, CDR1 is DFQATT and CDR2 SNEGSKA (reference sequence). The CDR3 has 15 amino acids. For the CDR3, the DNA is TGCAGTGCTAGAGATGGCGGGAAGGGGCAAGAGACCCAGTACTTC. It yields the protein CSARDGGKGQETQYF.

This clonotype was picked up many times. The chain couples TRBV28 to TRBJ2-2; 8 nucleotides align to TRBD1. The germline CDR1 and CDR2 sequences are MDHEN and SYDVKM. Germline trimming cut 0 bases from V and 6 bases from J; bases unmatched to any gene: 9. The CDR3 consists of 17 residues. The CDR3 sequence: CASSLWGTQGEPGELFF. In nucleotides, the CDR3 is TGTGCCAGCAGTTTATGGGGTACACAGGGGGAGCCCGGGGAGCTGTTTTTT.

This clonotype came up a few times. The chain employs TRBV6-2 or TRBV6-3 and TRBJ2-2; D assignment may be TRBD1 or TRBD2 (5 bases each). This CDR3 is built from 16 residues. V lost 4 bases and J 0 bases, leaving 12 bases between the germline ends. Looked up from germline, CDR1 is MNHEY and CDR2 is SVGEGT. CDR3 amino acids: CASSSLGTPNTGELFF. CDR3 coding DNA: TGTGCCAGCAGTTCCCTGGGGACCCCGAACACCGGGGAGCTGTTTTTT.

This clonotype was recorded at least ten times. The chain carries TRBV27 and TRBJ1-5; D gene ambiguous. V was pared by 11 bases and J by 1 base, with 9 bases between. This CDR3 is built from 12 residues. In germline, CDR1 is MNHEY, CDR2 SMNVEV (reference sequence). CDR3 in amino acids: CAVGWSNQPQHF. In DNA, the CDR3 is TGTGCCGTCGGATGGAGCAATCAGCCCCAGCATTTT.

V gene TRBV7-2 combines with J gene TRBJ2-7; perhaps TRBD2 as D (5 bases). V was pared by 5 bases and J by 3 bases, with 11 bases between. The CDR3 runs to 13 residues. The germline CDR1 and CDR2 sequences are SGHTA and FQGNSA. As DNA, the CDR3 is TGTGCCAGCAGCCAACGGGAAATCTACGAGCAGTACTTC. It translates to CASSQREIYEQYF.

This clonotype showed up just a few times. CDR3 in amino acids: CSVADVNYGYTF. In DNA form, the CDR3 reads TGCAGCGTTGCGGATGTGAACTATGGCTACACCTTC. The chain is built from TRBV29-1 and TRBJ1-2; no reliable D call. Trimming left V 4 bases short and J 2 bases short, with 8 bases between. This CDR3 spans 12 amino acids. Germline V CDR1 and CDR2: SQVTM, ANQGSEA.

Remarks on this clonotype: At one end the junction does not follow the germline gene, possibly because of a read error. V gene TRBV7-7 combines with J gene TRBJ2-2, with D possibly TRBD1 on 5 matching bases. Germline CDR1 and CDR2: SSHAT and FNYEAQ (reference sequence). CDR3 length: 13 residues. CDR3 sequence: CASSPTAAGELFF. CDR3 nucleotide sequence: TGTGCTAGCAGCCCGACAGCCGCCGGGGAGCTGTTTTTT.

The chain links TRBV9 to TRBJ2-3; 11 nucleotides agree with TRBD2. This CDR3 has 16 amino acids. V shed 4 bases and J 0 bases; nucleotides not matched to a gene: 4. Germline CDR1 reads SGDLS; CDR2 reads YYNGEE. CDR3 in amino acids: CASSIRLAGSTDTQYF. CDR3 DNA: TGTGCCAGCAGCATTCGACTAGCGGGGAGCACAGATACGCAGTATTTT.

This clonotype showed up many times. This sequence joins TRBV20-1 and TRBJ2-1, with 8 bases fitting TRBD2. The germline gives CDR1 DFQATT, CDR2 SNEGSKA (reference sequence). CDR3 length equals 14 residues. Unmatched junction bases numbered 8, after V lost 2 bases and J lost 8 bases. The CDR3 sequence is CSARYQREKDEQFF. The CDR3 region has the DNA TGCAGTGCTAGATACCAGCGGGAGAAGGATGAGCAGTTCTTC.

Only a few counts were recorded for this clonotype. The chain couples TRBV20-1 to TRBJ2-7, with D tentatively TRBD1 or TRBD2 (5 bases each). This CDR3 has 13 residues. Trimming took 6 bases from V and 4 from J, leaving 16 bases between them. Germline loops: CDR1 DFQATT, CDR2 SNEGSKA (reference sequence). CDR3 loop: CSAPEGIVYEQYF. The CDR3 region has the DNA TGCAGTGCCCCCGAGGGGATAGTTTACGAGCAGTACTTC.

The CDR3: CSALISGRNTGELFF. Written as DNA, the CDR3 is TGCAGTGCTCTAATTAGCGGGAGGAACACCGGGGAGCTGTTTTTT. The gene calls are TRBV20-1 and TRBJ2-2; 9 bases agree with TRBD2. CDR3 size: 15 residues. V lost 5 bases, J lost 1 base, and 5 bases stayed unmatched. Germline CDR1 reads DFQATT; CDR2 reads SNEGSKA (reference sequence).

This clonotype was observed at least ten times. The gene calls are TRBV6-5 and TRBJ2-3, with TRBD2 matching over 10 bases. J lost 4 bases, V lost 6 bases, and 7 bases had no gene match. The CDR3 consists of 15 residues. In germline, CDR1 is MNHEY, CDR2 SVGAGI. The CDR3 bases are TGTGCCAGCAGCCTAGCGGGAGTAACCGCAGATACGCAGTATTTT. The encoded protein is CASSLAGVTADTQYF.

J is TRBJ2-3 and V is TRBV30; tentative D call: TRBD2 (6 bases). The CDR3 has 14 residues. Germline-derived CDR1 and CDR2 are GTSNPN and SVGIG (reference sequence). With 3 bases removed from V and 2 bases from J, the gap between germline ends came to 12 bases. As DNA, the CDR3 is TGTGCCTGGAGGCCGGGAGAGCCCACAGATACGCAGTATTTT. Residues: CAWRPGEPTDTQYF.

CDR3 in DNA: TGTGCCAGCAGTCCCACTAGCGCGGGCGAGCAGTACTTC. Translated: CASSPTSAGEQYF. This sequence joins TRBV12-3 or TRBV12-4 and TRBJ2-7, with 7 bases identical to TRBD2. The CDR3 has 13 residues. V was pared by 5 bases and J by 6 bases, with 7 bases of the junction left unmatched.

This chain uses TRBV7-9 with TRBJ2-1; TRBD1 or TRBD2 may be the D gene (5 bases each). The CDR3 consists of 15 residues. The germline gives CDR1 SEHNR, CDR2 FQNEAQ (reference sequence). V lost 4 bases, J lost 6 bases, and 16 bases lay in between. The chain's CDR3 is CASSSGTSRGNEQFF. DNA for the CDR3: TGTGCCAGCAGCTCAGGGACCTCTCGGGGCAATGAGCAGTTCTTC.

This clonotype was observed a handful of times. V and J are TRBV6-2 or TRBV6-3 and TRBJ1-3; D gene unclear. The CDR3 consists of 15 residues. V lost 4 bases to trimming and J lost 3 bases, with 13 bases between them. Germline CDR1 MNHEY, CDR2 SVGEGT. The CDR3 here is CASSWRPTDGNTIYF. CDR3 coding DNA: TGTGCCAGCAGTTGGAGACCGACTGATGGAAACACCATATATTTT.

The chain combines TRBV6-1 with TRBJ2-7, with 13 bases that match TRBD2. Germline V CDR1 and CDR2: MNHNS, SASEGT. V lost 0 bases to trimming and J lost 2 bases; unmatched junction nucleotides: 1. This CDR3 is 16 amino acids long. The CDR3 region has the DNA TGTGCCAGCAGTGAAGCGGGGACTAGCGGGGCCTACGAGCAGTACTTC. Its translation is CASSEAGTSGAYEQYF.

This clonotype was seen repeatedly, ten times or more. The genes are TRBV4-2 and TRBJ2-1, with D unresolved. Germline CDR1 and CDR2: LGHNA and YNFKEQ. The CDR3 is 15 residues long. The V and J ends lost 3 bases and 2 bases respectively, with 11 bases between them. The CDR3 DNA is TGTGCCAGCAGCCAGAGTAGGGCCCCCTACAATGAGCAGTTCTTC. Residues: CASSQSRAPYNEQFF.

This clonotype turned up a few times. The V call is TRBV12-3 or TRBV12-4, the J call TRBJ2-5, with 10 bases fitting TRBD2. The CDR3 covers 15 residues. Germline trimming cut 5 bases from V and 4 bases from J; bases unmatched to any gene: 7. CDR3 sequence: CASSVLAGVSETQYF. In DNA form, the CDR3 reads TGTGCCAGCAGTGTCCTAGCGGGAGTTTCAGAGACCCAGTACTTC.

Ten or more counts support this clonotype. The chain is built from TRBV7-4 and TRBJ2-2; D call uncertain. Trimming pared 4 bases from V and 2 bases from J, leaving 14 bases between. This CDR3 has 16 residues. Germline V gene lookup returns CDR1 SGHVT and CDR2 SQSDAQ. The CDR3 loop reads CASSSVEEVNTGELFF. CDR3 sequence (DNA): TGTGCCAGCAGCTCAGTCGAGGAAGTAAACACCGGGGAGCTGTTTTTT.

This clonotype has just a few counts. The chain carries TRBV7-9 and TRBJ2-1; possible D gene TRBD2, 6 bases. CDR3 size: 15 residues. Trimming removed 4 bases from V and 1 base from J, with 11 bases in between. Looked up from germline, CDR1 is SEHNR and CDR2 is FQNEAQ (reference sequence). CDR3 sequence reads: CASSSGLRSYNEQFF. CDR3 nucleotide sequence: TGTGCCAGCAGCTCGGGACTCCGATCCTACAATGAGCAGTTCTTC.